This TCR beta chain was sequenced during a study of T cell responses to AZD1222 COVID-19 vaccine. Study context: Doses given second, at about 4 or about 12 weeks, were pooled.

TCRdb's table, derived via immunoSEQ multiplex PCR, lists solely in-frame clones and lacks some. There are 100,000 to 150,000 clones in the sample; more than 75% occur only once, and around 20% lies in the top ten. Regarding the study as a whole: Reportedly, nearly half of unique spike TCRs recognized epitopes outside B.1.351/B.1.1.7 mutations.

This CDR3 has 13 residues. With 3 bases removed from V and 4 bases from J, the gap between germline ends came to 8 bases. Germline values: CDR1 SGHDT, CDR2 YYEEEE. For this clone: Its target is not known.

The source was peripheral blood, collected on day 0 of AZD1222 vaccination. The receptor comes from an adult in good health. The chain carries TRBV5-6 and TRBJ1-5, with D unresolved. This CDR3 reads CASSSGRNQPQHF. The CDR3 DNA is TGTGCCAGCAGCTCGGGCAGAAATCAGCCCCAGCATTTT.